This section outlines one TCR beta chain sequence together with its context. Its antigen is still unknown. The sample comes from a study of blood T cells in healthy people across ages. Study-level findings and limits: Samples with more naive T cells showed higher observed beta diversity. Estimates of diversity drawn from one million T cells were considered underestimates.

A second PCR of about 6 to 11 cycles used a sample-barcoded 5' primer and a J-beta primer mix. TCRdb fed the 5' RACE reads into MiXCR, producing one record per CDR3 protein. The sample lists 600,000 to 900,000 distinct CDR3 sequences, around a quarter occurring once. For every donor, a draw yielded around 10 milliliters of peripheral blood. The same data also contributed to another study, on T cells of mothers and their children. That report adds: When mothers and children were related, their normalized repertoire overlap, which was always slightly higher, did not differ significantly from that of unrelated pairs.

Sequenced sample: blood. The TCR originated in a boy under 18 in good health.

CDR3 region: CAWSVRGINQPQHF. The DNA of the CDR3 is TGTGCCTGGAGTGTACGGGGGATCAATCAGCCCCAGCATTTT. The J gene is TRBJ1-5, the V gene TRBV30; TRBD1 is a possible D gene (5 bases). In germline, CDR1 is GTSNPN, CDR2 SVGIG (reference sequence). Deletions cut 0 bases from V and 3 bases from J, with 9 bases between. The CDR3 runs 14 residues.